The sequence of this T cell receptor (beta chain) was determined in a study of cytomegalovirus exposure and HLA in healthy donors. Study in general: Around 80 million unique TCRs from HLA-typed donors were held in an early data release. Study-wide results and limits: Cytomegalovirus-associated TCR beta chains were listed, numbering some 150. Immune exposure was documented only through CMV serostatus.

The PCR employed 60 Vbeta primers together with 13 Jbeta primers. Repertoires were generated with immunoSEQ multiplex PCR, while TCRdb's copy carries only in-frame clones and drops some. The sample has tens of thousands of clones, roughly 74% seen once. Of note for this clone: The antigen is unknown. The junction departs from the called germline gene at one end, perhaps through a read error.

This CDR3 region has 14 residues. From germline, CDR1 is SEHNR and CDR2 FQNEAQ (reference sequence). The sequenced sample consisted of PBMCs. The gene calls are TRBV7-9 and TRBJ2-5, with D perhaps TRBD2 (6 bases). This TCR was sampled from a man aged 40-55 years in good health and CMV-seronegative. CDR3 region: CASILSGRQETQYF. DNA of the CDR3: TGTGCCAGCATCTTAAGTGGGAGGCAAGAGACCCAGTACTTC. Using reference TRBV7-9 and TRBJ2-5 for the parts outside the CDR3, the full variable domain is DTGVSQNPRHKITKRGQNVTFRCDPISEHNRLYWYRQTLGQGPEFLTYFQNEAQLEKSRLLSDRFSAERPKGSFSTLEIQRTEQGDSAMYLCASILSGRQETQYFGPGTRLLVL.